The 18 T cell receptor beta chains listed next were all sequenced from one sample in a study of cytomegalovirus exposure and HLA in healthy donors. TCRdb's table, derived via immunoSEQ multiplex PCR, lists solely in-frame clones and lacks some. The sample records 150,000 to 200,000 clones, more than 70% being singletons. The sample consisted of PBMCs. All receptors come from a woman younger than 35 in good health and CMV-seronegative.

The J gene is TRBJ1-2, the V gene TRBV15; 7 nucleotides line up with TRBD1. V lost 5 bases to trimming and J lost 4 bases; unmatched junction nucleotides: 7. The CDR3 covers 14 residues. CDR1 and CDR2 (germline): LNHNV, YYDKDF (reference sequence). This CDR3 reads CATSPRGWIYGYTF. Written as DNA, the CDR3 is TGTGCCACCAGCCCCAGGGGGTGGATCTATGGCTACACCTTC.

The V gene is TRBV2, the J gene TRBJ1-1; D possibly corresponds to TRBD1 (6 bases). The CDR3 runs 14 residues. Germline CDR1 is SNHLY and CDR2 is FYNNEI. The V end was cut by 8 bases, the J end by 2 bases, with 15 bases between. The CDR3 DNA sequence: TGTGCCAGCGGGGACTACAGGGTAAACACTGAAGCTTTCTTT. Its translation: CASGDYRVNTEAFF.

This chain uses TRBV7-9 with TRBJ2-1; 9 bases agree with TRBD1. CDR3 size: 15 residues. With 1 base clipped from V and 8 bases from J, the junction kept 6 bases outside the gene matches. Looked up from germline, CDR1 is SEHNR and CDR2 is FQNEAQ (reference sequence). The CDR3 sequence: CASSLGDRVTDEQFF. The CDR3 coding sequence is TGTGCCAGCAGCTTAGGGGACAGGGTTACCGATGAGCAGTTCTTC. The complete variable domain, with remaining parts taken from reference TRBV7-9 and TRBJ2-1, reads DTGVSQNPRHKITKRGQNVTFRCDPISEHNRLYWYRQTLGQGPEFLTYFQNEAQLEKSRLLSDRFSAERPKGSFSTLEIQRTEQGDSAMYLCASSLGDRVTDEQFFGPGTRLTVL.

The CDR3 DNA reads TGTGCCACCAGCACCATCGGACAGGGTGGTCAGCCCCAGCATTTT. Protein product: CATSTIGQGGQPQHF. The genes are TRBV15 and TRBJ1-5, with 8 bases that match TRBD1. The CDR3 spans 15 residues. V shed 4 bases and J 6 bases; nucleotides not matched to a gene: 8. CDR1 is LNHNV, CDR2 YYDKDF, per germline (reference sequence).

This chain links TRBV5-1 with TRBJ1-2; 10 nucleotides agree with TRBD1. V shed 0 bases and J 4 bases; nucleotides not matched to a gene: 0. The CDR3 is 14 amino acids. Germline V CDR1 and CDR2: SGHRS, YFSETQ. The CDR3 DNA sequence: TGCGCCAGCAGCTTGGGGGACAGGGGCTATGGCTACACCTTC. It specifies CASSLGDRGYGYTF.

This rearrangement joins TRBV15 to TRBJ2-1; D is perhaps TRBD2 (6 bases). This CDR3 is 15 amino acids long. Trimming shortened V by 1 base and J by 5 bases, and 12 bases separated the two germline ends. Germline loops: CDR1 LNHNV, CDR2 YYDKDF (reference sequence). CDR3: CATSRGRDWNNEQFF. CDR3 in DNA: TGTGCCACCAGCAGAGGGAGGGACTGGAACAATGAGCAGTTCTTC.

The rearrangement links TRBV7-2 to TRBJ1-2, with D possibly TRBD1 on 6 matching bases. Trimming removed 6 bases from V and 2 bases from J, with 13 bases in between. In germline, CDR1 is SGHTA, CDR2 FQGNSA. CDR3 length: 14 amino acids. The CDR3 loop is CASSPQGINYGYTF. CDR3 nucleotides: TGTGCCAGCAGTCCTCAGGGGATCAACTATGGCTACACCTTC.

The chain couples TRBV10-3 to TRBJ1-1; 10 positions match TRBD1. After removal of 6 bases from V and 5 bases from J, the junction contained 9 bases not matched to a gene. CDR3 length equals 15 residues. Germline CDR1 reads ENHRY; CDR2 reads SYGVKD. CDR3 region: CAIRTTGQGMTEAFF. CDR3 sequence (DNA): TGTGCCATCAGGACGACGGGACAGGGGATGACTGAAGCTTTCTTT.

This chain uses TRBV12-5 with TRBJ1-3; D is ambiguous. V was shortened by 4 bases and J by 2 bases, with 18 bases between the two germline ends. Germline CDR1 reads LGHNT; CDR2 reads FRNRAP. CDR3 size: 17 residues. The CDR3 coding sequence is TGTGCTAGTGGTTCACGAGCGTGGGGAGTTACTGGAAACACCATATATTTT. Amino acid sequence: CASGSRAWGVTGNTIYF.

The chain is built from TRBV6-5 and TRBJ2-1; 10 bases match TRBD2. V was clipped by 4 bases and J by 6 bases; unmatched bases: 6. CDR3 length: 15 residues. Germline CDR1 is MNHEY and CDR2 is SVGAGI. The CDR3 region is CASSSLAGAFNEQFF. Here the CDR3 DNA reads TGTGCCAGCAGTTCCCTAGCGGGGGCCTTCAATGAGCAGTTCTTC.

The sample holds one count of this clone. The J gene is TRBJ1-5, the V gene TRBV6-5; D is unclear. Germline loops: CDR1 MNHEY, CDR2 SVGAGI. V lost 0 bases to trimming and J lost 7 bases, with 10 bases between them. The CDR3 totals 14 residues. The CDR3 region has the DNA TGTGCCAGCAGTTACTCGGACTCCCGACAGCCCCAGCATTTT. This translates into CASSYSDSRQPQHF.

The V gene is TRBV9, the J gene TRBJ1-1; 8 nucleotides align to TRBD1. Unmatched junction bases numbered 5, after V lost 4 bases and J lost 0 bases. From germline, CDR1 is SGDLS and CDR2 YYNGEE. The CDR3 loop spans 15 amino acids. As DNA, the CDR3 is TGTGCCAGCAGCACAGGGGGGGGATTGAACACTGAAGCTTTCTTT. It is translated as CASSTGGGLNTEAFF.

This clone was seen a single time. This chain joins TRBV18 and TRBJ2-3; 9 nucleotides agree with TRBD1. The germline gives CDR1 KGHSH, CDR2 LQKENI. Germline trimming cut 3 bases from V and 0 bases from J; bases unmatched to any gene: 4. The CDR3 is made up of 16 amino acids. The CDR3, as DNA: TGTGCCAGCTCACCCCCCGGGACAGGGAGCACAGATACGCAGTATTTT. Protein sequence: CASSPPGTGSTDTQYF.

This chain joins TRBV10-3 and TRBJ1-4, with D unclear. V was shortened by 11 bases and J by 4 bases, with 23 bases between the two germline ends. Germline lookup yields CDR1 ENHRY and CDR2 SYGVKD. This CDR3 has 16 amino acids. The CDR3 DNA reads as TGTGCCGTCAAGGCCGGTGCGGCCGGTCTTAATGAAAAACTGTTTTTT. It codes for CAVKAGAAGLNEKLFF.

The V and J genes are TRBV4-1 and TRBJ1-2, with D perhaps TRBD1 (5 bases). The CDR3 is 16 residues long. The V gene's germline CDR1 is MGHRA and CDR2 YSYEKL. V was clipped by 0 bases and J by 2 bases, with 13 bases between them. The CDR3 nucleotides read TGCGCCAGCAGCCAAGATCCACACGGGGGGAACTATGGCTACACCTTC. This codes for CASSQDPHGGNYGYTF.

The gene calls are TRBV30 and TRBJ2-1, with 9 bases that match TRBD2. The CDR3 has 16 amino acids. CDR1 and CDR2 from the germline V gene are GTSNPN and SVGIG (reference sequence). V gave up 1 base and J gave up 4 bases; unmatched junction bases: 8. This chain's CDR3 is CAWSGGSGGGYNEQFF. CDR3 DNA: TGTGCCTGGAGTGGGGGTAGCGGGGGAGGGTACAATGAGCAGTTCTTC.

The CDR3 DNA is TGCGCCAGCAGCCAAATTTACGAGTACAATGAGCAGTTCTTC. It translates to CASSQIYEYNEQFF. J is TRBJ2-1 and V is TRBV4-1, with D unclear. The V gene's germline CDR1 is MGHRA and CDR2 YSYEKL. The CDR3 covers 14 residues. Trimming left V 2 bases short and J 4 bases short, with 9 bases between.

The genes are TRBV2 and TRBJ2-1, with 13 bases lining up with TRBD2. Germline lookup yields CDR1 SNHLY and CDR2 FYNNEI. The ends lost 3 bases at V and 7 bases at J; junction bases unmatched: 15. This CDR3 region has 19 residues. CDR3 protein: CASSELGLAGSQRGNEQFF. The CDR3 bases are TGTGCCAGCAGTGAGTTGGGACTAGCGGGGAGCCAGAGAGGGAATGAGCAGTTCTTC.